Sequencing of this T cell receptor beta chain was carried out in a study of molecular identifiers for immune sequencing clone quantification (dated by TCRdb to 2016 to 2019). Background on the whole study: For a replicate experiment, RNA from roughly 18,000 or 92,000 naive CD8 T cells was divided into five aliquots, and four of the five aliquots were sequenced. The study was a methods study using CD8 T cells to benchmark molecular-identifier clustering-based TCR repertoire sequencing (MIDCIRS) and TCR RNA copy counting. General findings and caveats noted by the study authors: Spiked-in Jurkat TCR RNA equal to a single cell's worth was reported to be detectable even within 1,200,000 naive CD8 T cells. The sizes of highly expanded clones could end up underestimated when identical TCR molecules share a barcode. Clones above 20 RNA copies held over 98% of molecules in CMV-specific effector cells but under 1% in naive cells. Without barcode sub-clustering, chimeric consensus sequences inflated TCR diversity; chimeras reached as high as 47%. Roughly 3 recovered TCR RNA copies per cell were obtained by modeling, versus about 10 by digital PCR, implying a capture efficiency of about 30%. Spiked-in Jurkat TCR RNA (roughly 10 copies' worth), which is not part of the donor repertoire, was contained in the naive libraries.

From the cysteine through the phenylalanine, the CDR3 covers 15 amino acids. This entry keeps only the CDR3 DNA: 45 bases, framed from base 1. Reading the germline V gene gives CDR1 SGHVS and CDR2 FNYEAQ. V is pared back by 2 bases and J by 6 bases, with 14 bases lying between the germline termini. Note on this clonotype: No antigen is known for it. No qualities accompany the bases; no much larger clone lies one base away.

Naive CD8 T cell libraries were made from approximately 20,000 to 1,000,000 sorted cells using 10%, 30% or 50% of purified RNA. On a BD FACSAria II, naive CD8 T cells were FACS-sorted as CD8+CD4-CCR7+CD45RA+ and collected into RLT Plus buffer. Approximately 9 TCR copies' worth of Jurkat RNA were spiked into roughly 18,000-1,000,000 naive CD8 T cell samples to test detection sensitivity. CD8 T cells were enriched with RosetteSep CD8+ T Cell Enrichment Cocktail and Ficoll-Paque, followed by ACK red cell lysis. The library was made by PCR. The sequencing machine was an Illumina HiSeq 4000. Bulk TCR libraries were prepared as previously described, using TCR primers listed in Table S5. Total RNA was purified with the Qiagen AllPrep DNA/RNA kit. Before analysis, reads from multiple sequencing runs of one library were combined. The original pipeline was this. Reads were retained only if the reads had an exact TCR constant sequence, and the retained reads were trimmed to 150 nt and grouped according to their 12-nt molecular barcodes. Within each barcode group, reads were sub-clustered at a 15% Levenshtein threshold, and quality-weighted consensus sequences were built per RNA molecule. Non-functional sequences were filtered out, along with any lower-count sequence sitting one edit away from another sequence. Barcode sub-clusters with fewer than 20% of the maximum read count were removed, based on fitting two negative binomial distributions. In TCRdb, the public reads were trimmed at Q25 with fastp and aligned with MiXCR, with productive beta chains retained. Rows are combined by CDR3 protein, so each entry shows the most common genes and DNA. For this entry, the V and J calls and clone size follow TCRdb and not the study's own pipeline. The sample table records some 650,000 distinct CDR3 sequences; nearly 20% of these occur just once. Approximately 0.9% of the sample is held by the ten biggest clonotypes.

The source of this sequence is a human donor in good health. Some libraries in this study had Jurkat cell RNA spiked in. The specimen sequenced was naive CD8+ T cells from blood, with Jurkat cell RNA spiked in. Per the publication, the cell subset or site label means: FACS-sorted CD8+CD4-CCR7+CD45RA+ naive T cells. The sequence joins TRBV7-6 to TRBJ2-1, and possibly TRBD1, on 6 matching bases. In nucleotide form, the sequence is TGTGCCAGCAGCTTAACACAGGGCTTCGGCAATGAGCAGTTCTTC. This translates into CASSLTQGFGNEQFF. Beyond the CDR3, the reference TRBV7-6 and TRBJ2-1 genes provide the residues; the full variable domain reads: GAGVSQSPRYKVTKRGQDVALRCDPISGHVSLYWYRQALGQGPEFLTYFNYEAQQDKSGLPNDRFSAERPEGSISTLTIQRTEQRDSAMYRCASSLTQGFGNEQFFGPGTRLTVL.